The next 31 T cell receptor beta chains were all read from a single sample in a study of CD8+ T cells in alopecia areata. Following RNA extraction, reverse transcription yielded cDNA that acted as the sequencing template. Sequenced by immunoSEQ multiplex PCR; TCRdb stores in-frame clones only, minus some. The sample lists around 140,000 clones, about 51% seen once, with over 0.85% in the top ten. Sequenced material: CD4+ T cells sorted from blood, taken at week 0. The receptor set was obtained from a human donor with alopecia areata.

The CDR3 DNA sequence: TGTGCCAGCAGTTACGACCCCAGGGGTACGCAGTATTTT. It encodes CASSYDPRGTQYF. The gene calls are TRBV6-6 and TRBJ2-3; a weak D match, TRBD1 (6 bases). The CDR3 is 13 amino acids. V was cut by 2 bases and J by 8 bases, with 11 bases left in between. Germline-derived CDR1 and CDR2 are MNHNY and SVGAGI (reference sequence).

This clone appeared a few times. The chain recombines TRBV5-1 with TRBJ2-7; D not certain. Germline V gene sequence: CDR1 SGHRS, CDR2 YFSETQ. This CDR3 spans 11 amino acids. V was trimmed by 4 bases and J by 5 bases, leaving 7 bases between them. The CDR3 spells CASSLNNEQYF. DNA of the CDR3: TGCGCCAGCAGCCTTAATAACGAGCAGTACTTC. The full variable domain, completed using reference TRBV5-1 and TRBJ2-7, is KAGVTQTPRYLIKTRGQQVTLSCSPISGHRSVSWYQQTPGQGLQFLFEYFSETQRNKGNFPGRFSGRQFSNSRSEMNVSTLELGDSALYLCASSLNNEQYFGPGTRLTVT.

This clone was seen only a few times. The chain combines TRBV7-2 with TRBJ2-3; D not resolved. Trimming cost V 1 base and J 6 bases, with 14 bases left between them. Germline assignment: CDR1 SGHTA and CDR2 FQGNSA. The CDR3 runs to 15 residues. The CDR3 DNA sequence: TGTGCCAGCAGCTTAGGGGCCTATGTGGCGGATACGCAGTATTTT. This sequence encodes CASSLGAYVADTQYF.

This clone has at least ten counts. The V gene is TRBV28, the J gene TRBJ2-2; 8 bases are a match to TRBD1. Per germline, CDR1 MDHEN and CDR2 SYDVKM. This CDR3 is built from 14 residues. Trimming at V came to 10 bases and at J to 1 base, leaving 5 bases not matched to a gene. CDR3 bases: TGTGCCACCCTAGGACAGGGGAACACCGGGGAGCTGTTTTTT. Protein sequence: CATLGQGNTGELFF.

This clone was observed a few times. V is TRBV2 and J is TRBJ2-5; perhaps D is TRBD1 or TRBD2 (9 bases each). The germline V gene has CDR1 SNHLY and CDR2 FYNNEI. The CDR3 runs to 16 residues. Trimming shortened V by 3 bases and J by 3 bases, and 17 bases separated the two germline ends. In DNA form, the CDR3 reads TGTGCCAGCAGTGAGCGGGGGGGGACAGGGAAAGAGACCCAGTACTTC. Translation: CASSERGGTGKETQYF.

This clone has a count of ten or more. The rearrangement uses TRBV7-3 and TRBJ2-3; D not resolved. Germline lookup yields CDR1 SGHTA and CDR2 FQGTGA. Trimming took 0 bases from V and 6 from J, leaving 10 bases between them. The length of the CDR3 is 14 residues. CDR3 sequence: CASSLTQRSDTQYF. CDR3 in DNA: TGTGCCAGCAGCTTAACTCAGAGGTCGGATACGCAGTATTTT.

This sequence joins TRBV7-3 and TRBJ2-2; the D gene is possibly TRBD1 (6 bases). Per germline, CDR1 SGHTA and CDR2 FQGTGA. This CDR3 region has 13 residues. V lost 5 bases to trimming and J lost 7 bases, with 11 bases between them. CDR3 bases: TGTGCCAGCAGCGGACAGATGGGCGGGGAGCTGTTTTTT. Encoded protein: CASSGQMGGELFF.

J is TRBJ2-5 and V is TRBV30; D gene ambiguous. Germline assignment: CDR1 GTSNPN and CDR2 SVGIG (reference sequence). The CDR3 totals 12 residues. Deletions cut 1 base from V and 5 bases from J, with 8 bases between. The CDR3 coding sequence is TGTGCCTGGAGTGAGCTGGAGGAGACCCAGTACTTC. Translating gives CAWSELEETQYF.

This clone was found once. The chain recombines TRBV29-1 with TRBJ1-2, with D hard to call. Germline V CDR1 and CDR2: SQVTM, ANQGSEA. The length of the CDR3 is 12 residues. The germline V and J ends were trimmed by 2 bases and 8 bases, with 12 bases remaining between them. DNA for the CDR3: TGCAGCGTTGAACCCGGGGTGGTAGGCTACACCTTC. It yields the protein CSVEPGVVGYTF.

This clone came up once. V usage is TRBV30 and J usage is TRBJ1-1, with D perhaps TRBD1 (5 bases). This CDR3 has 14 residues. Per the germline V gene, CDR1 is GTSNPN and CDR2 is SVGIG (reference sequence). V gave up 0 bases and J gave up 5 bases, with 13 bases separating them. This CDR3 reads CAWSVTRGRTEAFF. The CDR3 DNA reads TGTGCCTGGAGTGTTACTCGGGGGAGAACTGAAGCTTTCTTT.

Only a few counts were recorded for this clone. The chain joins TRBV6-5 to TRBJ2-7; D is undetermined. Trimming shortened V by 5 bases and J by 4 bases, and 9 bases separated the two germline ends. Germline assignment: CDR1 MNHEY and CDR2 SVGAGI. CDR3 length: 12 amino acids. The CDR3 protein is CASSERFYEQYF. In DNA form, the CDR3 reads TGTGCCAGCAGTGAAAGATTTTACGAGCAGTACTTC.

The CDR3 loop reads CASQNGGLGRGEQFF. The DNA for the CDR3 is TGTGCCAGCCAAAACGGGGGACTAGGCCGGGGGGAGCAGTTCTTC. This sequence joins TRBV6-1 and TRBJ2-1, with 8 bases fitting TRBD2. CDR3 length equals 15 residues. The germline CDR1 and CDR2 sequences are MNHNS and SASEGT. The ends lost 8 bases at V and 10 bases at J; junction bases unmatched: 16.

This clone was recorded a few times. The rearrangement joins TRBV7-2 to TRBJ2-4, with 7 bases identical to TRBD2. The CDR3 totals 15 residues. Germline lookup yields CDR1 SGHTA and CDR2 FQGNSA. With V trimmed by 4 bases and J by 8 bases, 11 bases remained unmatched. CDR3 residues: CASSSRLAREDIQYF. CDR3 in DNA: TGTGCCAGCAGCTCCCGACTAGCTCGAGAGGACATTCAGTACTTC.

The CDR3 is CASSPEVTYNEQFF. The CDR3 DNA reads TGTGCCAGCAGTCCGGAGGTTACCTACAATGAGCAGTTCTTC. The rearrangement links TRBV7-8 to TRBJ2-1; D is perhaps TRBD2 (5 bases). V gave up 6 bases and J gave up 2 bases, with 11 bases separating them. The CDR3 is 14 residues long. Germline V CDR1 and CDR2: SGHVS, FQNEAQ.

Worth noting for this clone: This sample also contains other DNA sequences that code for the same CDR3. The chain employs TRBV9 and TRBJ2-4, with D possibly TRBD2 on 6 matching bases. Per germline, CDR1 SGDLS and CDR2 YYNGEE. This CDR3 is built from 14 residues. The V end lost 3 bases, the J end lost 0 bases, and 7 bases lay between the germline ends. The CDR3 loop reads CASSAGLAKNIQYF. In DNA, the CDR3 is TGTGCCAGCAGCGCGGGACTAGCCAAAAACATTCAGTACTTC.

The sample holds one count of this clone. This chain joins TRBV7-9 and TRBJ1-2; no reliable D call. CDR3 size: 14 residues. CDR1 and CDR2 (germline): SEHNR, FQNEAQ (reference sequence). V shed 0 bases and J shed 4 bases, with 9 bases lying between them. The CDR3 is CASSLASGGYGYTF. The CDR3 coding sequence is TGTGCCAGCAGCTTAGCGTCCGGCGGCTATGGCTACACCTTC.

This chain joins TRBV5-1 and TRBJ2-7; TRBD1 agrees at 9 bases. CDR1 is SGHRS and CDR2 is YFSETQ in the germline V gene. V dropped 4 bases and J dropped 6; count of bases not matched to a gene: 14. The CDR3 extends over 16 amino acids. CDR3 in amino acids: CASSVGPGTGMAEQYF. In nucleotides, the CDR3 is TGCGCCAGCAGCGTAGGACCCGGGACAGGGATGGCCGAGCAGTACTTC.

This clone was seen a few times. V gene TRBV29-1 combines with J gene TRBJ2-5; D tentatively fits TRBD1 or TRBD2 (5 bases each). Trimming left V 7 bases short and J 1 base short, with 16 bases between. Germline V gene sequence: CDR1 SQVTM, CDR2 ANQGSEA. The CDR3 covers 14 residues. The CDR3 region is CSAGAGGVQETQYF. The CDR3 nucleotides are TGCAGCGCCGGGGCCGGAGGTGTCCAAGAGACCCAGTACTTC.

The CDR3 region is CASSQGNEKLFF. CDR3 DNA: TGTGCCAGCAGCCAAGGGAATGAAAAACTGTTTTTT. The chain has TRBV4-2 and TRBJ1-4; D is uncertain. The CDR3 consists of 12 residues. V lost 1 base, J lost 5 bases, and 2 bases lay in between. CDR1 LGHNA and CDR2 YNFKEQ come from the germline V gene.

This clone was recorded only once. The V gene is TRBV29-1, the J gene TRBJ1-4; 7 bases match TRBD1. V shed 4 bases, J shed 4 bases, and the junction held 6 bases outside the gene matches. Per germline, CDR1 SQVTM and CDR2 ANQGSEA. This CDR3 comprises 14 residues. The CDR3 sequence: CSVVVDRINEKLFF. The DNA for the CDR3 is TGCAGCGTTGTGGTGGACAGGATTAATGAAAAACTGTTTTTT.

The chain has TRBV10-3 and TRBJ2-5; D may be TRBD1 (6 bases). In germline, CDR1 is ENHRY, CDR2 SYGVKD. The CDR3 runs to 14 residues. V lost 8 bases and J lost 4, with 17 bases in between. CDR3 nucleotides: TGTGCCATCTCACCCCAGGGGTCCGGAGAGACCCAGTACTTC. Protein sequence: CAISPQGSGETQYF.

Only a few counts were recorded for this clone. This chain links TRBV7-6 with TRBJ2-1; D unclear. CDR1 is SGHVS, CDR2 FNYEAQ, per germline. V lost 5 bases to trimming and J lost 3 bases, with 20 bases between them. The CDR3 loop spans 17 amino acids. DNA of the CDR3: TGTGCCAGCAGCGCAGACCCTATCACCGGCGGCTACAATGAGCAGTTCTTC. Its protein product is CASSADPITGGYNEQFF.

In regard to this clone: The sample has other DNA sequences that encode this CDR3 too. V gene TRBV7-9 combines with J gene TRBJ2-7; D unclear. Germline V CDR1 and CDR2: SEHNR, FQNEAQ (reference sequence). The CDR3 totals 12 residues. V was trimmed by 1 base and J by 6 bases, leaving 7 bases between them. For the CDR3, the DNA is TGTGCCAGCAGCTTAGGGGGAAGCGAGCAGTACTTC. Amino acid sequence: CASSLGGSEQYF.

The chain links TRBV15 to TRBJ2-5; D is perhaps TRBD1 (6 bases). This CDR3 region has 14 residues. Deletions cut 1 base from V and 5 bases from J, with 11 bases between. Germline V CDR1 and CDR2: LNHNV, YYDKDF (reference sequence). CDR3 in amino acids: CATSRGGQGETQYF. The CDR3 DNA is TGTGCCACCAGCAGAGGGGGGCAGGGGGAGACCCAGTACTTC. The full variable domain, in which reference TRBV15 and TRBJ2-5 provide the parts outside the CDR3, is DAMVIQNPRYQVTQFGKPVTLSCSQTLNHNVMYWYQQKSSQAPKLLFHYYDKDFNNEADTPDNFQSRRPNTSFCFLDIRSPGLGDTAMYLCATSRGGQGETQYFGPGTRLLVL.

The rearrangement uses TRBV29-1 and TRBJ1-1; TRBD1 matches 9 bases. CDR3 length: 13 residues. V was clipped by 8 bases and J by 0 bases; unmatched bases: 4. In germline, CDR1 is SQVTM, CDR2 ANQGSEA. CDR3 in DNA: TGCAGCTTTCGACAGGGGGTGAACACTGAAGCTTTCTTT. Protein product: CSFRQGVNTEAFF.

The V call is TRBV4-2, the J call TRBJ2-7, with TRBD1 as a possible D gene (8 bases). This CDR3 comprises 15 residues. V lost 0 bases to trimming and J lost 4 bases, with 13 bases between them. The germline V gene has CDR1 LGHNA and CDR2 YNFKEQ. The CDR3, as DNA: TGTGCCAGCAGCCAAGAATACAGGGGGGGGTACGAGCAGTACTTC. Amino acid sequence: CASSQEYRGGYEQYF.

The chain uses TRBV2 and TRBJ2-7; D unresolved. The CDR3 has 12 amino acids. Germline lookup yields CDR1 SNHLY and CDR2 FYNNEI. V gave up 6 bases and J gave up 4 bases, with 10 bases separating them. The CDR3: CASSSDGYEQYF. As DNA, the CDR3 is TGTGCCAGCAGCTCGGACGGGTACGAGCAGTACTTC.

The chain combines TRBV2 with TRBJ1-2; perhaps TRBD1 as D (5 bases). CDR3 length equals 17 residues. The V gene's germline CDR1 is SNHLY and CDR2 FYNNEI. Between the trimmed V and J ends, which lost 1 base and 7 bases, there was a span of 22 bases. The CDR3 nucleotides read TGTGCCAGCAGTGAAGAGGGTGTGGACGGCGGGACCGGTGGCTACACCTTC. Its translation is CASSEEGVDGGTGGYTF.

This clone was counted only a few times. The V and J genes are TRBV7-9 and TRBJ2-5; a weak D match, TRBD1 (6 bases). Deletions cut 2 bases from V and 5 bases from J, with 21 bases between. Looked up from germline, CDR1 is SEHNR and CDR2 is FQNEAQ (reference sequence). The length of the CDR3 is 17 residues. The CDR3 DNA reads as TGTGCCAGCAGCTTAACCCCTTTTGGCAGGGGTGAGGAGACCCAGTACTTC. It yields the protein CASSLTPFGRGEETQYF.

The V gene is TRBV29-1, the J gene TRBJ2-3; 11 bases fit TRBD2. Germline CDR1 is SQVTM and CDR2 is ANQGSEA. The CDR3 contains 14 residues. V gave up 6 bases and J gave up 5 bases; unmatched junction bases: 7. The CDR3 reads CSVATGLAGDTQYF. The CDR3 region has the DNA TGCAGCGTCGCAACCGGACTAGCGGGAGATACGCAGTATTTT.

The V gene is TRBV6-5, the J gene TRBJ2-5, with D unresolved. V was clipped by 0 bases and J by 6 bases, with 14 bases between them. Germline CDR1 MNHEY, CDR2 SVGAGI. The CDR3 runs to 15 residues. CDR3 DNA: TGTGCCAGCAGTTACTCGTTTGATTTCGTCCAGACCCAGTACTTC. Translating it yields CASSYSFDFVQTQYF.